The 20 T cell receptor beta chains in this list originate from one sample, sequenced in a study of Tregs in tolerant kidney transplant recipients. Profiled with immunoSEQ multiplex PCR; TCRdb holds only in-frame clones, not every one. The table has 75,000 to 100,000 clones, around nine tenths seen once. The sequencing sample was made of CD8+ T cells from blood. The receptor set was obtained from a human donor in good health.

The V and J genes are TRBV27 and TRBJ2-7, with a possible D match to TRBD2 (7 bases). Germline lookup yields CDR1 MNHEY and CDR2 SMNVEV (reference sequence). CDR3 length equals 12 residues. The ends were cut back, 6 bases at V and 2 bases at J, with 8 bases in the middle. The CDR3 nucleotides are TGTGCCAGCAGAGGGGGGGCCTACGAGCAGTACTTC. Amino acid sequence: CASRGGAYEQYF.

This clone was recorded a few times. The chain couples TRBV6-1 to TRBJ1-1; D is ambiguous. Germline lookup yields CDR1 MNHNS and CDR2 SASEGT. The ends were cut back, 8 bases at V and 1 base at J, with 11 bases in the middle. This CDR3 is 13 amino acids long. In DNA form, the CDR3 reads TGTGCCAGCGGCGAAGATTCGAACACTGAAGCTTTCTTT. Translating it yields CASGEDSNTEAFF.

CDR3 protein: CASSSSRRTYNEQFF. CDR3 nucleotides: TGTGCCAGCAGCTCCAGTCGGCGGACATACAATGAGCAGTTCTTC. The chain couples TRBV7-9 to TRBJ2-1, with a weak D call TRBD1 (5 bases). V dropped 4 bases and J dropped 4 bases, with 14 bases sitting between them. Per the germline V gene, CDR1 is SEHNR and CDR2 is FQNEAQ (reference sequence). The CDR3 consists of 15 residues.

This chain connects TRBV15 to TRBJ1-2; tentatively, D is TRBD1 (6 bases). The CDR3 covers 12 residues. Trimming removed 5 bases from V and 8 bases from J, with 12 bases in between. The V gene's germline CDR1 is LNHNV and CDR2 YYDKDF (reference sequence). In DNA form, the CDR3 reads TGTGCCACCAGCCCAGGGGCGGGAGGCTACACCTTC. Amino acids: CATSPGAGGYTF. Complete variable domain (other parts from reference TRBV15 and TRBJ1-2): DAMVIQNPRYQVTQFGKPVTLSCSQTLNHNVMYWYQQKSSQAPKLLFHYYDKDFNNEADTPDNFQSRRPNTSFCFLDIRSPGLGDTAMYLCATSPGAGGYTFGSGTRLTVV.

The table lists this clone with a few counts. Other DNA sequences in the sample encode the same CDR3. This sequence joins TRBV7-9 and TRBJ1-1; D unclear. The CDR3 has 11 residues. Germline lookup yields CDR1 SEHNR and CDR2 FQNEAQ (reference sequence). Trimming removed 6 bases at V and 8 bases at J, with 10 bases between. In DNA, the CDR3 is TGTGCCAGCAGGTTGGGTGGGGAAGCTTTCTTT. It specifies CASRLGGEAFF.

The V call is TRBV27, the J call TRBJ1-2; TRBD1 matches 7 bases. Germline-derived CDR1 and CDR2 are MNHEY and SMNVEV (reference sequence). This CDR3 is built from 13 residues. J lost 4 bases, V lost 5 bases, and 4 bases had no gene match. CDR3 amino acids: CASSRDSFYGYTF. CDR3 DNA: TGTGCCAGCAGTCGGGACAGCTTCTATGGCTACACCTTC.

The chain recombines TRBV10-2 with TRBJ1-5, with a tentative D call TRBD1 (6 bases). V gave up 8 bases and J gave up 6 bases, with 14 bases separating them. Per germline, CDR1 WSHSY and CDR2 SAAADI. The length of the CDR3 is 13 residues. CDR3 nucleotide sequence: TGCGCCAGCTGGTCAGGGGAGGGTCAGCCCCAGCATTTT. This gives the protein CASWSGEGQPQHF.

The chain employs TRBV27 and TRBJ2-1; the D gene is possibly TRBD1 (6 bases). CDR1 is MNHEY and CDR2 is SMNVEV in the germline V gene (reference sequence). The CDR3 has 15 residues. V lost 2 bases and J lost 8, with 16 bases in between. The DNA of the CDR3 is TGTGCCAGCAGTTTACAACCAACAGGGATGGATGAGCAGTTCTTC. Amino acids: CASSLQPTGMDEQFF.

The chain combines TRBV30 with TRBJ1-4; D ambiguous. The germline V gene encodes CDR1 GTSNPN and CDR2 SVGIG (reference sequence). The CDR3 totals 15 residues. The V gene lost 2 bases and the J gene lost 8 bases, with 18 bases spanning the gap. The CDR3 DNA reads as TGTGCCTGGAGTAAAAAGTCCCGCCCGGAAGAAAAACTGTTTTTT. It codes for CAWSKKSRPEEKLFF.

This chain joins TRBV11-2 and TRBJ2-7, with 13 bases identical to TRBD2. V dropped 0 bases and J dropped 4; count of bases not matched to a gene: 6. The CDR3 is 17 amino acids. Germline lookup yields CDR1 SGHAT and CDR2 FQNNGV. In DNA form, the CDR3 reads TGTGCCAGCAGCTTAGATCAAAGGGGACTAGCGGGATACGAGCAGTACTTC. It is translated as CASSLDQRGLAGYEQYF. The variable domain in full, with the rest retrieved from reference TRBV11-2 and TRBJ2-7, is EAGVAQSPRYKIIEKRQSVAFWCNPISGHATLYWYQQILGQGPKLLIQFQNNGVVDDSQLPKDRFSAERLKGVDSTLKIQPAKLEDSAVYLCASSLDQRGLAGYEQYFGPGTRLTVT.

The CDR3 loop is CASTWRQIAETQYF. The CDR3 nucleotides read TGCGCCAGCACTTGGAGACAGATTGCGGAGACCCAGTACTTC. This chain links TRBV5-1 with TRBJ2-5; possibly TRBD1 for D (5 bases). Germline loops: CDR1 SGHRS, CDR2 YFSETQ. V lost 6 bases and J lost 5, with 17 bases in between. This CDR3 has 14 amino acids.

The chain has TRBV7-9 and TRBJ2-1; 9 positions match TRBD2. Trimming took 5 bases from V and 1 from J; bases not matched to a gene: 6. Germline V gene data show CDR1 as SEHNR and CDR2 as FQNEAQ (reference sequence). The CDR3 runs 16 residues. CDR3 amino acids: CASSPLAGGSYNEQFF. In DNA, the CDR3 is TGTGCCAGCAGCCCACTCGCGGGGGGGTCCTACAATGAGCAGTTCTTC.

The rearrangement joins TRBV10-3 to TRBJ2-7; D possibly corresponds to TRBD2 (5 bases). V was trimmed by 8 bases and J by 1 base, leaving 9 bases between them. The germline V gene encodes CDR1 ENHRY and CDR2 SYGVKD. There are 12 residues in the CDR3. The CDR3 coding sequence is TGTGCCATCGGACTCGGTTCCTACGAGCAGTACTTC. As protein: CAIGLGSYEQYF.

This chain joins TRBV15 and TRBJ2-5; D is tentatively TRBD1 or TRBD2 (5 bases each). The length of the CDR3 is 14 residues. Germline V gene sequence: CDR1 LNHNV, CDR2 YYDKDF (reference sequence). The V end lost 7 bases, the J end lost 5 bases, and 17 bases lay between the germline ends. The CDR3 region is CATTEGGARETQYF. CDR3 sequence (DNA): TGTGCCACCACCGAGGGTGGGGCGCGGGAGACCCAGTACTTC.

This clone was counted a single time. J is TRBJ2-1 and V is TRBV27; 7 bases line up with TRBD1. The germline CDR1 and CDR2 sequences are MNHEY and SMNVEV (reference sequence). The CDR3 loop spans 15 amino acids. V trimming: 5 bases; J trimming: 5 bases; junction bases outside the gene matches: 9. The CDR3 DNA reads as TGTGCCAGCAGTCCAAGGACAGGATGGGACAATGAGCAGTTCTTC. Translating gives CASSPRTGWDNEQFF.

The rearrangement links TRBV27 to TRBJ1-2; 8 nucleotides agree with TRBD1. Trimming at V came to 3 bases and at J to 3 bases, leaving 0 bases not matched to a gene. Germline CDR1 is MNHEY and CDR2 is SMNVEV (reference sequence). The CDR3 has 13 residues. CDR3 DNA: TGTGCCAGCAGTTTGACAGGGGACTATGGCTACACCTTC. It translates to CASSLTGDYGYTF.

The table lists this clone with a count of one. The V gene is TRBV19, the J gene TRBJ2-1, with 10 bases matching TRBD2. Looked up from germline, CDR1 is LNHDA and CDR2 is SQIVND (reference sequence). The CDR3 is made up of 15 amino acids. J gave up 3 bases and V 6 bases, and 5 bases lay outside the gene matches. The CDR3: CASRHLAGDYNEQFF. CDR3 nucleotide sequence: TGTGCCAGTAGACATCTAGCGGGAGACTACAATGAGCAGTTCTTC.

The chain joins TRBV7-9 to TRBJ1-4; TRBD1 matches at 8 bases. The CDR3 spans 14 residues. The junction had 7 bases not matched to a gene; V was cut back by 5 bases and J by 8 bases. From germline, CDR1 is SEHNR and CDR2 FQNEAQ (reference sequence). CDR3 DNA: TGTGCCAGCAGCACGGACAGGGTTGGGGAAAAACTGTTTTTT. Residues: CASSTDRVGEKLFF.

The rearrangement links TRBV10-3 to TRBJ1-3; TRBD1 matches at 7 bases. Germline CDR1 and CDR2: ENHRY and SYGVKD. V lost 3 bases, J lost 2 bases, and 7 bases stayed unmatched. The CDR3 has 16 residues. CDR3 loop: CAISDLQGETGNTIYF. Written as DNA, the CDR3 is TGTGCCATCAGTGACCTCCAGGGGGAGACTGGAAACACCATATATTTT.

Notes on this clone: An end of the junction does not agree with germline; a read error may underlie this. The chain uses TRBV7-9 and TRBJ2-3, with TRBD1 as a possible D gene (6 bases). CDR3 length equals 10 residues. The germline CDR1 and CDR2 sequences are SEHNR and FQNEAQ (reference sequence). CDR3 nucleotides: TGTGCCAGCAGCGCAGGGACAAGGAAGTTT. As protein: CASSAGTRKF.